The T cell receptor (beta chain) under discussion was sequenced for a study of blood T cell repertoires in COVID-19. Study-level background: The cDNA or gDNA used as material had been derived from T cells, B-cell-depleted T cells, or PBMCs.

This clone was counted between two and nine times. The CDR3 is 16 amino acids. Germline CDR1 is SGHVS and CDR2 is FQNEAQ. Trimming shortened V by 5 bases and J by 3 bases, and 17 bases separated the two germline ends. TCRdb's copy holds only in-frame clones and misses some; the assay was immunoSEQ multiplex PCR. The sample shows around 390,000 clones, 85% to 90% of them seen only once. Either two negative PCRs, clearance, or symptom resolution qualified Cohort 3 donors as recovered. This TCR was sampled from a woman in her 50s who had recovered from COVID-19. Sequenced: PBMCs or T cells enriched from blood (not recorded which). The chain uses TRBV7-8 and TRBJ1-5; perhaps TRBD1 as D (6 bases). CDR3 DNA sequence: TGTGCCAGCAGCCCGACTTTTGACAGGAACAATCAGCCCCAGCATTTT. Protein sequence: CASSPTFDRNNQPQHF.